This T cell receptor beta chain emerged from a study of graft-versus-host responses after intestinal transplantation. CDR3 length: 17 residues. From germline, CDR1 is SGHRS and CDR2 YFSETQ. After removal of 0 bases from V and 6 bases from J, the junction contained 14 bases not matched to a gene. Points from the study as a whole: Maximum circulating GvH clone levels tracked with early post-transplant HvG decreases. Researchers found GvH clones in recipient marrow, and some showed up first in ileum or blood.

Labeling with CFSE marked 200,000 responder cells, which were plated with 200,000 irradiated, violet-dye-labeled stimulator cells. Upon completion of the reaction, proliferating CFSE-low responders, both CD3+CD4+ and CD3+CD8+, were sorted. Measured with immunoSEQ multiplex PCR; TCRdb has only the in-frame clones, and not every one. The sample includes about 18,000 clones, 38% of them seen just once. Here the sequenced sample was alloreactive CD4+ T cells from a mixed lymphocyte reaction culture, taken before intestinal transplant. Subset defined: CFSE-low proliferating T cells sorted from approximately 6-day pre-transplant mixed lymphocyte reaction (GvH or HvG direction). The chain uses TRBV5-1 and TRBJ1-1; 7 bases map to TRBD1. This TCR came from a human patient who received an intestinal transplant. The CDR3 DNA sequence: TGCGCCAGCAGCTTGGGGCAGGGCGGGCCGGACAGGCCTGAAGCTTTCTTT. It yields the protein CASSLGQGGPDRPEAFF. Together with reference TRBV5-1 and TRBJ1-1, the CDR3 gives the full variable domain: KAGVTQTPRYLIKTRGQQVTLSCSPISGHRSVSWYQQTPGQGLQFLFEYFSETQRNKGNFPGRFSGRQFSNSRSEMNVSTLELGDSALYLCASSLGQGGPDRPEAFFGQGTRLTVV.